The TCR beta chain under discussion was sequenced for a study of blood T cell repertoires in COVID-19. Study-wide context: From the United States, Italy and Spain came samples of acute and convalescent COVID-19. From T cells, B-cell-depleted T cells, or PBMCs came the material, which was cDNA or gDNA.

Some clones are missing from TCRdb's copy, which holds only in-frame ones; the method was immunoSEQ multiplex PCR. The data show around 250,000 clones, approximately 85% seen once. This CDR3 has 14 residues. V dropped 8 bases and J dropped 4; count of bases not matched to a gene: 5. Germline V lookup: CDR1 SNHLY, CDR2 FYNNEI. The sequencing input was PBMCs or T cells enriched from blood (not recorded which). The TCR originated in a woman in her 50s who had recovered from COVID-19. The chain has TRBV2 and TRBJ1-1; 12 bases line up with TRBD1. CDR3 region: CASGDRGRGTEAFF. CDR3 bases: TGTGCCAGCGGGGACAGGGGGCGTGGCACTGAAGCTTTCTTT.